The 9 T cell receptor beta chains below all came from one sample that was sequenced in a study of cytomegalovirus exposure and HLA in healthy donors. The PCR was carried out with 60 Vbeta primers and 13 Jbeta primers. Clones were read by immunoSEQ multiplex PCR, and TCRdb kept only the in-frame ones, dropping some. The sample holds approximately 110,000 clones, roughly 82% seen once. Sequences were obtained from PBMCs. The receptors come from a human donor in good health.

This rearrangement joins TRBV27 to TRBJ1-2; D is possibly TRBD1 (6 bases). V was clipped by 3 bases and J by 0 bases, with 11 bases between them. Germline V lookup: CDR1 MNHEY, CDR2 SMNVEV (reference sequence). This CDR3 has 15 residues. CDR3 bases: TGTGCCAGCAGTTTCCAGGGGACCTCTAACTATGGCTACACCTTC. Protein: CASSFQGTSNYGYTF.

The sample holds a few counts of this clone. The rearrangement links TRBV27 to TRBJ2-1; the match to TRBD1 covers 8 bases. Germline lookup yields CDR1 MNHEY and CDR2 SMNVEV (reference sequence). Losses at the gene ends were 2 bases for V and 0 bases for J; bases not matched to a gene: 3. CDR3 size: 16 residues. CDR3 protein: CASSLGDRGSYNEQFF. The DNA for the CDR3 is TGTGCCAGCAGTTTAGGAGACAGGGGCTCCTACAATGAGCAGTTCTTC.

The CDR3 bases are TGTGCCAGCAGTAAAGGGGGGGGTAGATGGTGGGATGAGCAGTTCTTC. Its protein is CASSKGGGRWWDEQFF. V gene TRBV25-1 combines with J gene TRBJ2-1; D is possibly TRBD2 (7 bases). Germline V gene sequence: CDR1 MGHDK, CDR2 SYGVNS. V dropped 5 bases and J dropped 8 bases, with 22 bases sitting between them. The CDR3 length is 16 residues.

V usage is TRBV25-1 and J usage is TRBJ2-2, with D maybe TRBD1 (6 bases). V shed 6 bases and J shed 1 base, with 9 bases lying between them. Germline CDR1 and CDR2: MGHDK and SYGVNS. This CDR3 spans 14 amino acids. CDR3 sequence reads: CASRTGQNTGELFF. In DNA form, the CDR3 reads TGTGCCAGCAGGACAGGCCAGAACACCGGGGAGCTGTTTTTT. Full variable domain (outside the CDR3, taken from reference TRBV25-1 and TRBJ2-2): EADIYQTPRYLVIGTGKKITLECSQTMGHDKMYWYQQDPGMELHLIHYSYGVNSTEKGDLSSESTVSRIRTEHFPLTLESARPSHTSQYLCASRTGQNTGELFFGEGSRLTVL.

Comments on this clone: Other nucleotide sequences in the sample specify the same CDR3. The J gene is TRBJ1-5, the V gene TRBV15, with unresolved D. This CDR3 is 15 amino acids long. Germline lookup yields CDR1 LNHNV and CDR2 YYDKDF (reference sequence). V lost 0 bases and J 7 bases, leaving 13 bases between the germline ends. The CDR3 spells CATSRDRSGGQPQHF. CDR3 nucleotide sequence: TGTGCCACCAGCAGAGATAGGTCCGGAGGGCAGCCCCAGCATTTT.

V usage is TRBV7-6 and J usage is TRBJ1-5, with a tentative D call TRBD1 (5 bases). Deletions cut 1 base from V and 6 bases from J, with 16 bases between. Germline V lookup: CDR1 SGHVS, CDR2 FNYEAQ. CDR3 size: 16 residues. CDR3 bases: TGTGCCAGCAGCTTAGGGGGTGGGGGACTAGGTCAGCCCCAGCATTTT. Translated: CASSLGGGGLGQPQHF. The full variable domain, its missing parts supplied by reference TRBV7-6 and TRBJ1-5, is GAGVSQSPRYKVTKRGQDVALRCDPISGHVSLYWYRQALGQGPEFLTYFNYEAQQDKSGLPNDRFSAERPEGSISTLTIQRTEQRDSAMYRCASSLGGGGLGQPQHFGDGTRLSIL.

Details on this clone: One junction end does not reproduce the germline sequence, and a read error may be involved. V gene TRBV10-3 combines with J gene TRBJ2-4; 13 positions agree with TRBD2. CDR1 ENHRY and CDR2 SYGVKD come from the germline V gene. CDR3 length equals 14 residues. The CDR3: CAISYGTSGNSQYF. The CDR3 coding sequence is TGTGCCATCAGTTACGGGACTAGCGGGAACAGTCAGTACTTC.

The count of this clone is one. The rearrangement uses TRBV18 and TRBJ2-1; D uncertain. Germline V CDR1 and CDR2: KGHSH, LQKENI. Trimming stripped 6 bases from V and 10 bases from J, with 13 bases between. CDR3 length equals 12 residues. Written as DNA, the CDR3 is TGTGCCAGCTCCCCTCTTCGCGGCGAGCAGTTCTTC. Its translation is CASSPLRGEQFF.

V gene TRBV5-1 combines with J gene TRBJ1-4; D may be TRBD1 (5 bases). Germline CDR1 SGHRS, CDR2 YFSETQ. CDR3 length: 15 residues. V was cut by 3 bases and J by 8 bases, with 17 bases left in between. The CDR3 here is CASSSTTRVGEKLFF. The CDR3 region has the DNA TGCGCCAGCAGCTCCACAACCAGGGTTGGGGAAAAACTGTTTTTT.